The 22 T cell receptor beta chains presented below share a single source sample, sequenced in a study of T cell responses to AZD1222 COVID-19 vaccine (dated by TCRdb to the early 2020s). The time point label here, explained by the study, means: baseline before first vaccination. The library was built by means of the immunoSEQ multiplex PCR assay. TCRdb took over this immuneACCESS table, retaining in-frame rearrangements with V and J assigned. Such tables are incomplete; in checked studies, under half of the missing clones stem from an unresolved V gene, and the remainder is unexplained. The sample data list 100,000 to 150,000 clones, and about nine tenths of these were observed just once. The ten biggest clones cover less than 8.5% of the sample. The sequences come from peripheral blood, collected on day 0 of AZD1222 vaccination. These TCRs come from an adult in good health.

The CDR3 nucleotides are TGTGCCAGCAGCTTATCTGGGCAGGGTATGGATGGCTACACCTTC. Residues: CASSLSGQGMDGYTF. The genes are TRBV7-2 and TRBJ1-2, with D perhaps TRBD1 (5 bases). Germline lookup yields CDR1 SGHTA and CDR2 FQGNSA. This CDR3 spans 15 amino acids. The V and J ends lost 2 bases and 6 bases respectively, with 16 bases between them.

V is TRBV7-2 and J is TRBJ2-7; 7 nucleotides line up with TRBD1. The V gene's germline CDR1 is SGHTA and CDR2 FQGNSA. This CDR3 contains 15 residues. Unmatched junction bases numbered 8, after V lost 2 bases and J lost 4 bases. Here the CDR3 DNA reads TGTGCCAGCAGCTTATTGGTGAGGGGGCTATACGAGCAGTACTTC. Translating it yields CASSLLVRGLYEQYF.

The V gene is TRBV4-3, the J gene TRBJ2-2; the match to TRBD2 covers 8 bases. The length of the CDR3 is 22 residues. Germline V lookup: CDR1 LGHNA, CDR2 YSLEER. After removal of 3 bases from V and 7 bases from J, the junction contained 28 bases not matched to a gene. CDR3 sequence reads: CASSHLSSMPGLGGGRVGELFF. Here the CDR3 DNA reads TGCGCCAGCAGCCATTTATCCTCAATGCCCGGTCTCGGGGGGGGCCGGGTCGGGGAGCTGTTTTTT.

In its sample, this clone was seen once. The chain links TRBV7-5 to TRBJ1-2. TRBV7-5 is reported as a pseudogene. The CDR3 length is 16 residues. CDR3 coding DNA: TGTGCCAGAAGTACTAACCGCAGGGGAGGTAACTATGGCTACACCTTC. It translates to CARSTNRRGGNYGYTF.

The rearrangement uses TRBV6-5 and TRBJ2-3; D gene ambiguous. CDR1 is MNHEY and CDR2 is SVGAGI in the germline V gene. Deletions cut 4 bases from V and 6 bases from J, with 11 bases between. The CDR3 sequence is 13 residues long. Written as DNA, the CDR3 is TGTGCCAGCAGTTTCGGCCTGGCCGATACGCAGTATTTT. Translating it yields CASSFGLADTQYF.

The chain is built from TRBV30 and TRBJ2-7, with a possible D match to TRBD2 (5 bases). Germline lookup yields CDR1 GTSNPN and CDR2 SVGIG (reference sequence). The length of the CDR3 is 14 residues. V dropped 0 bases and J dropped 2 bases, with 11 bases sitting between them. In DNA form, the CDR3 reads TGTGCCTGGAGTGTACCGGGGAGACCCTACGAGCAGTACTTC. This translates into CAWSVPGRPYEQYF.

The chain has TRBV30 and TRBJ1-5, with D uncertain. This CDR3 is built from 14 residues. Trimming took 3 bases from V and 7 from J, leaving 16 bases between them. Germline V CDR1 and CDR2: GTSNPN, SVGIG (reference sequence). CDR3: CAWSRPETGQPQHF. For the CDR3, the DNA is TGTGCCTGGAGCCGCCCCGAGACGGGGCAGCCCCAGCATTTT.

This chain links TRBV27 with TRBJ2-3; D is perhaps TRBD2 (5 bases). The length of the CDR3 is 15 residues. Germline lookup yields CDR1 MNHEY and CDR2 SMNVEV (reference sequence). Trimming took off 7 bases at V and 8 bases at J, with 22 bases between the two ends. The CDR3, as DNA: TGTGCCAGCACCCTCGGCGGTAGTGCGGGTGGTACGCAGTATTTT. Its translation is CASTLGGSAGGTQYF.

This chain links TRBV12-5 with TRBJ1-1, with 7 bases identical to TRBD1. The CDR3 loop spans 14 amino acids. CDR1 LGHNT and CDR2 FRNRAP come from the germline V gene. After removal of 1 base from V and 2 bases from J, the junction contained 1 base not matched to a gene. The CDR3 region is CASGLEGGNTEAFF. Here the CDR3 DNA reads TGTGCTAGTGGTTTGGAAGGGGGCAACACTGAAGCTTTCTTT.

On this clone itself: A junction boundary mismatches the germline segment, possibly from a read error. This chain connects TRBV18 to TRBJ2-7, with TRBD2 matching 8 bases. Looked up from germline, CDR1 is KGHSH and CDR2 is LQKENI. The CDR3 loop spans 12 amino acids. For the CDR3, the DNA is TGCGCGGGGGGAAAGAGCTCCTACGAGCAGTACTTC. This codes for CAGGKSSYEQYF. Combining the CDR3 with reference TRBV18 and TRBJ2-7 gives the whole variable domain NAGVMQNPRHLVRRRGQEARLRCSPMKGHSHVYWYRQLPEEGLKFMVYLQKENIIDESGMPKERFSAEFPKEGPSILRIQQVVRGDSAAYFCAGGKSSYEQYFGPGTRLTVT.

In its sample, this clone was seen a few times. This chain uses TRBV28 with TRBJ1-4, with TRBD1 as a possible D gene (5 bases). Trimming cost V 6 bases and J 7 bases, with 15 bases left between them. Germline V gene lookup returns CDR1 MDHEN and CDR2 SYDVKM. CDR3 length: 14 amino acids. The CDR3 is CASSLGGKVEKLFF. The CDR3 nucleotides are TGTGCCAGCAGCCTGGGGGGGAAGGTTGAAAAACTGTTTTTT.

The CDR3 here is CASSVAAPGELFF. CDR3 sequence (DNA): TGTGCCAGCAGCGTAGCTGCCCCCGGGGAGCTGTTTTTT. The chain links TRBV9 to TRBJ2-2; D is undetermined. This CDR3 region has 13 residues. With 0 bases removed from V and 6 bases from J, the gap between germline ends came to 6 bases. Germline V gives CDR1 SGDLS, CDR2 YYNGEE.

The chain carries TRBV21-1 and TRBJ1-1. TRBV21-1 is described as a pseudogene. CDR3 length: 16 residues. CDR3 sequence reads: CASSKSVQGGETEAFF. CDR3 nucleotides: TGTGCCAGCAGCAAATCGGTTCAGGGAGGAGAGACTGAAGCTTTCTTT.

This clone was seen a single time. The chain is built from TRBV5-8 and TRBJ2-7; D unclear. Germline V gene sequence: CDR1 SGHTS, CDR2 YDEGEE. Trimming pared 1 base from V and 3 bases from J, leaving 14 bases between. The length of the CDR3 is 15 residues. CDR3 bases: TGTGCCAGCAGCTTGAGCGAAGCAATGGGCTACGAGCAGTACTTC. Protein product: CASSLSEAMGYEQYF.

The CDR3 loop is CASSRSGGITDTQYF. The DNA of the CDR3 is TGTGCCAGCAGCCGTAGCGGGGGGATCACAGATACGCAGTATTTT. V is TRBV7-2 and J is TRBJ2-3, with 10 bases aligning to TRBD2. The CDR3 covers 15 residues. In germline, CDR1 is SGHTA, CDR2 FQGNSA. V dropped 5 bases and J dropped 2; count of bases not matched to a gene: 4.

The V call is TRBV10-2, the J call TRBJ2-2; D might be TRBD2 (6 bases). The CDR3 sequence is 13 residues long. Trimming shortened V by 8 bases and J by 5 bases, and 12 bases separated the two germline ends. Germline V gene lookup returns CDR1 WSHSY and CDR2 SAAADI. The CDR3 DNA reads as TGCGCCAGCCAGGGACTTAATACCGGGGAGCTGTTTTTT. Translating it yields CASQGLNTGELFF.

This clone is a singleton in its sample. The rearrangement uses TRBV24-1 and TRBJ1-1; D remains unclear. Germline CDR1 is KGHDR and CDR2 is SFDVKD. V dropped 1 base and J dropped 10 bases, with 9 bases sitting between them. There are 12 residues in the CDR3. This chain's CDR3 is CATSDFKGSAFF. The CDR3 DNA follows: TGTGCCACCAGTGATTTCAAGGGTTCAGCTTTCTTT.

V gene TRBV5-1 combines with J gene TRBJ1-4; no firm D call. V dropped 0 bases and J dropped 4 bases, with 7 bases sitting between them. Germline V gene lookup returns CDR1 SGHRS and CDR2 YFSETQ. The CDR3 sequence is 14 residues long. Here the CDR3 DNA reads TGCGCCAGCAGCTTGGAAGGCGTTAATGAAAAACTGTTTTTT. The encoded protein is CASSLEGVNEKLFF.

This clone was seen a handful of times. The V call is TRBV27, the J call TRBJ2-5, with TRBD1 identical over 7 bases. V dropped 1 base and J dropped 5; count of bases not matched to a gene: 10. This CDR3 region has 16 residues. The germline gives CDR1 MNHEY, CDR2 SMNVEV (reference sequence). The CDR3 DNA reads as TGTGCCAGCAGTTTATTGGCCGCCCAGGGGGATGAGACCCAGTACTTC. Amino acid sequence: CASSLLAAQGDETQYF.

J is TRBJ1-1 and V is TRBV19; D unresolved. Germline V gene lookup returns CDR1 LNHDA and CDR2 SQIVND (reference sequence). Trimming removed 5 bases from V and 4 bases from J, with 14 bases in between. This CDR3 spans 14 amino acids. The CDR3 loop reads CASSSSAAATEAFF. CDR3 bases: TGTGCCAGTAGTTCCTCGGCAGCGGCCACTGAAGCTTTCTTT.

The J gene is TRBJ1-2, the V gene TRBV9; 9 nucleotides line up with TRBD1. Trimming took 2 bases from V and 1 from J; bases not matched to a gene: 6. Germline lookup yields CDR1 SGDLS and CDR2 YYNGEE. The length of the CDR3 is 16 residues. CDR3 sequence (DNA): TGTGCCAGCAGCGTTACCGGGACAGGGAATAACTATGGCTACACCTTC. Translating it yields CASSVTGTGNNYGYTF. The full variable domain, completed using reference TRBV9 and TRBJ1-2, is DSGVTQTPKHLITATGQRVTLRCSPRSGDLSVYWYQQSLDQGLQFLIQYYNGEERAKGNILERFSAQQFPDLHSELNLSSLELGDSALYFCASSVTGTGNNYGYTFGSGTRLTVV.

This chain links TRBV5-8 with TRBJ1-5, with D perhaps TRBD1 (5 bases). Germline loops: CDR1 SGHTS, CDR2 YDEGEE. The CDR3 loop spans 14 amino acids. Trimming stripped 4 bases from V and 7 bases from J, with 15 bases between. The CDR3 bases are TGTGCCAGCAGCCGACATCGGGGGTTCCAGCCCCAGCATTTT. It translates to CASSRHRGFQPQHF.